Below are 27 T cell receptor beta chains sequenced from a single sample in a study of T cell clones after liver transplantation. The repertoire was sequenced with immunoSEQ multiplex PCR; TCRdb's copy has only in-frame clones and lacks some. The sample includes around 100,000 clones, around four fifths seen only once; the top ten take 2.5% to 3%. Sample: CD4+ T cells from blood, taken about 50 months after liver transplant. These TCRs come from a human patient who received a liver transplant. Part of the T cells may come from the graft donor.

The CDR3, as DNA: TGTGCCAGCAGCCACTCCTACGAGCAGTACTTC. Its translation: CASSHSYEQYF. The V and J genes are TRBV7-6 and TRBJ2-7; D not certain. Trimming removed 5 bases from V and 0 bases from J, with 2 bases in between. This CDR3 region has 11 residues. Germline loops: CDR1 SGHVS, CDR2 FNYEAQ.

The J gene is TRBJ1-1, the V gene TRBV6-1, with D perhaps matching TRBD1 (5 bases). The CDR3 consists of 14 residues. V dropped 2 bases and J dropped 4 bases, with 11 bases sitting between them. CDR1 MNHNS and CDR2 SASEGT come from the germline V gene. The CDR3 sequence is CASSERGRSTEAFF. In DNA, the CDR3 is TGTGCCAGCAGTGAACGGGGACGTAGCACTGAAGCTTTCTTT.

This chain joins TRBV10-3 and TRBJ1-6; D is possibly TRBD1 (6 bases). Germline loops: CDR1 ENHRY, CDR2 SYGVKD. Trimming shortened V by 2 bases and J by 16 bases, and 18 bases separated the two germline ends. The CDR3 runs to 14 residues. CDR3 DNA: TGTGCCATCAGTGAGGGGGGCAGTCTCCCCCTACTCCACTTT. Translating gives CAISEGGSLPLLHF.

The V gene is TRBV27, the J gene TRBJ2-5; 10 bases are shared with TRBD2. This CDR3 has 19 amino acids. J gave up 2 bases and V 3 bases, and 15 bases lay outside the gene matches. CDR1 is MNHEY, CDR2 SMNVEV, per germline (reference sequence). In DNA form, the CDR3 reads TGTGCCAGCAGTTTGACCCCACCCCTAGCGGGAGTAGGACAAGAGACCCAGTACTTC. Protein: CASSLTPPLAGVGQETQYF.

In DNA, the CDR3 is TGTGCCAGCAGTGAGCCGGGAGCGGGAGGGCCTGGAGAGCAGTACTTC. This translates into CASSEPGAGGPGEQYF. The chain links TRBV2 to TRBJ2-7; the match to TRBD2 covers 10 bases. Germline V gives CDR1 SNHLY, CDR2 FYNNEI. V trimming: 3 bases; J trimming: 7 bases; junction bases outside the gene matches: 12. The CDR3 extends over 16 amino acids.

The rearrangement joins TRBV11-2 to TRBJ2-3; tentatively, D is TRBD2 (7 bases). The CDR3 length is 15 residues. The V end was cut by 2 bases, the J end by 1 base, with 10 bases between. The germline gives CDR1 SGHAT, CDR2 FQNNGV. CDR3 in amino acids: CASSLTRGRTDTQYF. The CDR3 nucleotides are TGTGCCAGCAGCTTAACGCGGGGGCGCACAGATACGCAGTATTTT.

This rearrangement joins TRBV5-6 to TRBJ2-3; 7 nucleotides align to TRBD2. The CDR3 is 16 residues long. Germline loops: CDR1 SGHDT, CDR2 YYEEEE. With 2 bases clipped from V and 0 bases from J, the junction kept 6 bases outside the gene matches. The CDR3 reads CASSLLSGMSTDTQYF. Written as DNA, the CDR3 is TGTGCCAGCAGCTTATTAAGCGGGATGAGCACAGATACGCAGTATTTT.

This clone was recorded once. The rearrangement uses TRBV5-1 and TRBJ2-2, with D uncertain. The germline V gene has CDR1 SGHRS and CDR2 YFSETQ. V shed 0 bases and J shed 1 base, with 10 bases lying between them. The CDR3 spans 16 residues. CDR3 amino acids: CASSLEVVRNTGELFF. CDR3 nucleotide sequence: TGCGCCAGCAGCTTGGAAGTAGTCAGGAACACCGGGGAGCTGTTTTTT.

The V and J genes are TRBV30 and TRBJ2-7; the match to TRBD1 covers 7 bases. The CDR3 runs to 14 residues. The V and J ends lost 8 bases and 2 bases, in that order; junction bases with no gene match: 12. CDR1 GTSNPN and CDR2 SVGIG come from the germline V gene (reference sequence). The CDR3 is CAGTTGTAAYEQYF. In DNA form, the CDR3 reads TGTGCCGGCACTACCGGGACAGCGGCCTACGAGCAGTACTTC.

This chain connects TRBV7-8 to TRBJ2-4; D may correspond to TRBD1 or TRBD2 (5 bases each). Trimming took 4 bases from V and 5 from J, leaving 12 bases between them. Germline CDR1 reads SGHVS; CDR2 reads FQNEAQ. The CDR3 is 14 amino acids. The CDR3 bases are TGTGCCAGCAGCTACTCCGGGACGGAAAACATTCAGTACTTC. This codes for CASSYSGTENIQYF.

This clone has only one observation. The rearrangement links TRBV18 to TRBJ1-5; D is perhaps TRBD1 (6 bases). Germline assignment: CDR1 KGHSH and CDR2 LQKENI. With 6 bases removed from V and 5 bases from J, the gap between germline ends came to 11 bases. The CDR3 is 13 amino acids. The CDR3: CASSRTVDQPQHF. The CDR3 region has the DNA TGTGCCAGCTCCCGGACAGTGGATCAGCCCCAGCATTTT.

The chain combines TRBV9 with TRBJ2-2; TRBD1 matches at 9 bases. V trimming: 4 bases; J trimming: 1 base; junction bases outside the gene matches: 5. Germline CDR1 reads SGDLS; CDR2 reads YYNGEE. This CDR3 contains 16 residues. CDR3 sequence (DNA): TGTGCCAGCAGCCCACAGGGGGCGGTGAACACCGGGGAGCTGTTTTTT. This encodes CASSPQGAVNTGELFF.

The rearrangement joins TRBV28 to TRBJ1-2; D perhaps matches TRBD1 (6 bases). CDR1 and CDR2 (germline): MDHEN, SYDVKM. The CDR3 spans 13 residues. With 6 bases removed from V and 8 bases from J, the gap between germline ends came to 16 bases. CDR3: CASRPDRSRGYTF. The CDR3 DNA reads TGTGCCAGCAGACCTGACAGGTCGCGCGGCTACACCTTC.

This chain joins TRBV27 and TRBJ2-1; D is ambiguous. The V gene lost 5 bases and the J gene lost 7 bases, with 15 bases spanning the gap. The germline gives CDR1 MNHEY, CDR2 SMNVEV (reference sequence). The CDR3 length is 14 residues. CDR3 region: CASSPSRLQNEQFF. CDR3 coding DNA: TGTGCCAGCAGTCCCTCCCGACTCCAGAATGAGCAGTTCTTC.

The CDR3 DNA follows: TGCGCCAGCAAACACGGACTAGCGGGGTCCAATGAGCAGTTCTTC. This sequence encodes CASKHGLAGSNEQFF. V and J are TRBV10-2 and TRBJ2-1; TRBD2 matches 12 bases. J was trimmed by 6 bases and V by 7 bases; bases with no gene match: 7. The length of the CDR3 is 15 residues. In germline, CDR1 is WSHSY, CDR2 SAAADI.

The chain has TRBV5-1 and TRBJ1-5; D possibly corresponds to TRBD1 (5 bases). The CDR3 loop spans 15 amino acids. Trimming left V 0 bases short and J 3 bases short, with 10 bases between. Germline V gene sequence: CDR1 SGHRS, CDR2 YFSETQ. DNA for the CDR3: TGCGCCAGCAGCTTGGGGGTAGGGGCCAATCAGCCCCAGCATTTT. It translates to CASSLGVGANQPQHF.

The chain uses TRBV2 and TRBJ2-3, with D hard to call. Trimming took off 4 bases at V and 1 base at J, with 9 bases between the two ends. The CDR3 sequence is 14 residues long. Germline V CDR1 and CDR2: SNHLY, FYNNEI. Written as DNA, the CDR3 is TGTGCCAGCAGTGGCATTATCCGCACAGATACGCAGTATTTT. As protein: CASSGIIRTDTQYF.

This chain links TRBV7-6 with TRBJ2-7; D assignment may be TRBD1 or TRBD2 (7 bases each). V dropped 3 bases and J dropped 4 bases, with 16 bases sitting between them. Looked up from germline, CDR1 is SGHVS and CDR2 is FNYEAQ. This CDR3 has 15 residues. The CDR3 loop is CASSFGQGGPYEQYF. CDR3 coding DNA: TGTGCCAGCAGCTTCGGGCAGGGGGGGCCTTACGAGCAGTACTTC.

The chain carries TRBV11-2 and TRBJ2-4; 13 nucleotides match TRBD2. CDR1 SGHAT and CDR2 FQNNGV come from the germline V gene. The CDR3 length is 18 residues. V shed 8 bases, J shed 0 bases, and the junction held 10 bases outside the gene matches. CDR3 region: CASGPGLAGVLAKNIQYF. CDR3 in DNA: TGTGCCAGCGGCCCAGGACTAGCGGGAGTTCTAGCCAAAAACATTCAGTACTTC.

The chain couples TRBV5-1 to TRBJ2-3; the D call may be TRBD1 or TRBD2 (6 bases each). The CDR3 is 15 residues long. Trimming pared 5 bases from V and 2 bases from J, leaving 15 bases between. Germline values: CDR1 SGHRS, CDR2 YFSETQ. This CDR3 is CASSSGAGPTDTQYF. The DNA for the CDR3 is TGCGCCAGCAGTTCAGGGGCGGGGCCCACAGATACGCAGTATTTT. The full variable domain, completed using reference TRBV5-1 and TRBJ2-3, is KAGVTQTPRYLIKTRGQQVTLSCSPISGHRSVSWYQQTPGQGLQFLFEYFSETQRNKGNFPGRFSGRQFSNSRSEMNVSTLELGDSALYLCASSSGAGPTDTQYFGPGTRLTVL.

The J gene is TRBJ2-1, the V gene TRBV2; D uncertain. The CDR3 runs 13 residues. V was cut by 5 bases and J by 4 bases, with 9 bases left in between. Germline V gives CDR1 SNHLY, CDR2 FYNNEI. CDR3 in DNA: TGTGCCAGCAGTTTCGGGCCTTACAATGAGCAGTTCTTC. It is translated as CASSFGPYNEQFF.

J is TRBJ1-1 and V is TRBV5-1; D not certain. Germline V gene sequence: CDR1 SGHRS, CDR2 YFSETQ. V was trimmed by 2 bases and J by 1 base, leaving 6 bases between them. The CDR3 has 13 residues. CDR3 in amino acids: CASSFSENTEAFF. CDR3 DNA: TGCGCCAGCAGCTTTTCTGAGAACACTGAAGCTTTCTTT.

J is TRBJ2-7 and V is TRBV7-2; TRBD1 agrees at 9 bases. CDR1 and CDR2 (germline): SGHTA, FQGNSA. Trimming took 5 bases from V and 3 from J; bases not matched to a gene: 8. The CDR3 has 15 amino acids. The CDR3 here is CASSQAGTGNYEQYF. Here the CDR3 DNA reads TGTGCCAGCAGCCAGGCCGGGACAGGGAACTACGAGCAGTACTTC.

The J gene is TRBJ1-1, the V gene TRBV18; tentatively, D is TRBD1 (5 bases). The CDR3 covers 14 residues. Trimming pared 3 bases from V and 4 bases from J, leaving 12 bases between. In germline, CDR1 is KGHSH, CDR2 LQKENI. The DNA of the CDR3 is TGTGCCAGCTCACCGGAGACAGCAGGCACTGAAGCTTTCTTT. Its protein is CASSPETAGTEAFF.

The genes are TRBV19 and TRBJ2-1; 12 bases match TRBD2. Germline assignment: CDR1 LNHDA and CDR2 SQIVND (reference sequence). There are 16 residues in the CDR3. V dropped 3 bases and J dropped 4; count of bases not matched to a gene: 4. The CDR3 sequence: CASSIRLAGGYNEQFF. In DNA, the CDR3 is TGTGCCAGTAGTATTAGGCTAGCGGGAGGGTACAATGAGCAGTTCTTC.

This chain uses TRBV27 with TRBJ1-1, with D hard to call. With 6 bases removed from V and 0 bases from J, the gap between germline ends came to 11 bases. The V gene's germline CDR1 is MNHEY and CDR2 SMNVEV (reference sequence). The CDR3 runs to 14 residues. In nucleotides, the CDR3 is TGTGCCAGCAGCCGCCAGCTTATGAACACTGAAGCTTTCTTT. Its translation is CASSRQLMNTEAFF.

This chain connects TRBV6-1 to TRBJ2-7; D remains ambiguous. CDR1 is MNHNS, CDR2 SASEGT, per germline. V dropped 6 bases and J dropped 0 bases, with 6 bases sitting between them. The CDR3 is 12 residues long. CDR3 amino acids: CASRSISYEQYF. The CDR3 bases are TGTGCCAGCAGAAGTATCTCCTACGAGCAGTACTTC.